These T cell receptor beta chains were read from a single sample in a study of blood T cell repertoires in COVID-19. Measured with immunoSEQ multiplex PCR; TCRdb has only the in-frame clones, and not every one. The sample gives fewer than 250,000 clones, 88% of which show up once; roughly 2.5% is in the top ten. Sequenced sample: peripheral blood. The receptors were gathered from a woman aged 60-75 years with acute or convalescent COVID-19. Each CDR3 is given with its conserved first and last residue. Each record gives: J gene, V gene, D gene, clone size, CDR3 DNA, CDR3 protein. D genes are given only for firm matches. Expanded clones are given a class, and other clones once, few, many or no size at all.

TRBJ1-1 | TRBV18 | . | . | TGTGCCAGCTCACCACCCACAAATCCCGTGAACACTGAAGCTTTCTTT | CASSPPTNPVNTEAFF
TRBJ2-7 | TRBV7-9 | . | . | TGTGCCAGCAGCCCCCCAGGGACAGGGGGACTAGCGAGCTCCTACGAGCAGTACTTC | CASSPPGTGGLASSYEQYF
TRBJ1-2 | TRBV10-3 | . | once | TGTGCCATCAGTGAGTTAGCAGGGAAAGACTATGGCTACACCTTC | CAISELAGKDYGYTF
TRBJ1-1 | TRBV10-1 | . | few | TGCGCCAGCAGTGCCGACCTATCGGGCACTGAAGCTTTCTTT | CASSADLSGTEAFF
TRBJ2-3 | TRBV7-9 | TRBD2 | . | TGTGCCAGCAGCCCTAGCGGGGAAATTTCAGATACGCAGTATTTT | CASSPSGEISDTQYF
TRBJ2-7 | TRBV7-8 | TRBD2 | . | TGTGCCAGCAGCTTAGGACTAGCGGGAGGGCTCGCCTACGAGCAGTACTTC | CASSLGLAGGLAYEQYF
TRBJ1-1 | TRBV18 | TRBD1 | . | TGTGCCAGCTCACCTCTCGGACAGGGAGGTGGGAACACTGAAGCTTTCTTT | CASSPLGQGGGNTEAFF
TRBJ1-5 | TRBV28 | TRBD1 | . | TGTGCCAGCAGTGCGACAGGGGGCGTTTATCAGCCCCAGCATTTT | CASSATGGVYQPQHF
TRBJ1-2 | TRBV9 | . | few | TGTGCCAGCAGCGCGGGGTTTAACTATGGCTACACCTTC | CASSAGFNYGYTF
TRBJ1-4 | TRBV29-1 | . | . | TGCAGCGTGGAACAGGAAACCGGTGAAAAACTGTTTTTT | CSVEQETGEKLFF
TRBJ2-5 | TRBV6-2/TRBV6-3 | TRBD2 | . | TGTGCCAGCAGTATAGCGGGCGTAGGGGAGACCCAGTACTTC | CASSIAGVGETQYF
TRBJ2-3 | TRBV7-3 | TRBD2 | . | TGTGCCAGCAGCTCTAGCGGGGGAATGGTGCAGTATTTT | CASSSSGGMVQYF
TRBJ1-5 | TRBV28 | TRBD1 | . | TGTGCCAGTTCTGGGCAGGGGGCAAGGCAGCCCCAGCATTTT | CASSGQGARQPQHF
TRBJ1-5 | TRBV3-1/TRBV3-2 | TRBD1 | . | TGTGCCAGCAGCCGAGAGATACAGGGGGCTTCGCGGGGCCAGCCCCAGCATTTT | CASSREIQGASRGQPQHF
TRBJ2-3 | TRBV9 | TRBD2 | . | TGTGCCAGCAGCGTAGACAGCCTAGCGGGGGTCACAGATACGCAGTATTTT | CASSVDSLAGVTDTQYF
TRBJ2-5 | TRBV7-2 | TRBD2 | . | TGTGCCAGCAGCTTAGGTGGGCGGGGGAAATTAGAGACCCAGTACTTC | CASSLGGRGKLETQYF
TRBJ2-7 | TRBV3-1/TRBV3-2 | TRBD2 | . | TGTGCCAGCAGCCACCTCAGCGGGGGGGCTTACGAGCAGTACTTC | CASSHLSGGAYEQYF
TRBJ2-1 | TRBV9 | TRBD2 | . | TGTGCCAGCAGCGTAGTAGCTAGCGGGGCCCCCAATGAGCAGTTCTTC | CASSVVASGAPNEQFF
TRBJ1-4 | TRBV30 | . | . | TGTGCCTGGAGTGGGCAAACAACTAATGAAAAACTGTTTTTT | CAWSGQTTNEKLFF
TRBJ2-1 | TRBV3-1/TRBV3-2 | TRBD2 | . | TGTGCCAGCAGCCAAGATGCCAGCGGGAGCTACAATGAGCAGTTCTTC | CASSQDASGSYNEQFF
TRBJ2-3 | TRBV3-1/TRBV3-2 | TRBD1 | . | TGTGCCAGCAGCCCCCGGGACAGGGGATCGGGCACAGATACGCAGTATTTT | CASSPRDRGSGTDTQYF
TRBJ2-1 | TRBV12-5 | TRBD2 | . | TGTGCTAGTGGTGGACTAGCGGGAGTCTATGAGCAGTTCTTC | CASGGLAGVYEQFF
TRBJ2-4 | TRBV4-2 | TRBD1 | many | TGTGCCAGCAGCCTAGAGAGACAGGGTACAAAAAACATTCAGTACTTC | CASSLERQGTKNIQYF
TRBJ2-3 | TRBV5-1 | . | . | TGCGCCAGCAGCCCGGTAAGCGGGTCCACAGATACGCAGTATTTT | CASSPVSGSTDTQYF
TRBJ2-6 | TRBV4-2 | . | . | TGTGCCAGCAGCCAAGTCGGCTTGACTCCGGGAGGGGCCAACGTCCTGACTTTC | CASSQVGLTPGGANVLTF
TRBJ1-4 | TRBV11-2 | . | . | TGTGCCAGCAGCTTAGGCAGGGCAACTAATGAAAAACTGTTTTTT | CASSLGRATNEKLFF
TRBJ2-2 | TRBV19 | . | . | TGTGCCAGTAGTATCCCCCAATTTAGCGGAACGAACACCGGGGAGCTGTTTTTT | CASSIPQFSGTNTGELFF
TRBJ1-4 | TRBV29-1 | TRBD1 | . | TGCAGCGTTACTATAACAGGGGGCAGTGGTGAAAAACTGTTTTTT | CSVTITGGSGEKLFF
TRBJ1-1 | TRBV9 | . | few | TGTGCCAGCAGCGTGTCCGGGAACACTGAAGCTTTCTTT | CASSVSGNTEAFF
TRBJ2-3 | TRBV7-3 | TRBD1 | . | TGTGCCAGCAGCTCCCAGGGGACAGGGGGCCATACGCAGTATTTT | CASSSQGTGGHTQYF
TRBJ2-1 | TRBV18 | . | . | TGTGCCAGCTCACCGCGTTCCGGGAACTCCTACAATGAGCAGTTCTTC | CASSPRSGNSYNEQFF
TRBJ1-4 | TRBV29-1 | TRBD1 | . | TGCAGCGTCGGTGGACAGGACTCTAATGAAAAACTGTTTTTT | CSVGGQDSNEKLFF
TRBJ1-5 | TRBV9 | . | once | TGTGCCAGCAGCGTAGGCCCCGAGCGTCCCCAGCATTTT | CASSVGPERPQHF
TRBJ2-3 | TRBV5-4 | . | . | TGTGCCAGCAGCTTGGAGGCGGGGAGCACAGATACGCAGTATTTT | CASSLEAGSTDTQYF
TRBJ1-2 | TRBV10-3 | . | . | TGTGCCATCAGTGGAGACAGGAACTATGGCTACACCTTC | CAISGDRNYGYTF
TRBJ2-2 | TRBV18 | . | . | TGTGCCAGCTCACCACTCCCGCCAGGGGCCACCGGGGAGCTGTTTTTT | CASSPLPPGATGELFF
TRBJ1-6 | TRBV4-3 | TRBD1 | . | TGCGCCAGCAGCCAAGATTGGCCGGGACAGGGGTATTCACCCCTCCACTTT | CASSQDWPGQGYSPLHF
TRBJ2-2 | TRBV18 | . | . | TGTGCCAGCTCACCAATCCCGGGGGGCGCCCCCGGGGAGCTGTTTTTT | CASSPIPGGAPGELFF
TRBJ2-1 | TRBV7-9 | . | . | TGTGCCAGCAGCTTAACAGGGAAGGCTGAGCAGTTCTTC | CASSLTGKAEQFF
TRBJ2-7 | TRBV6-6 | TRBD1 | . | TGTGCCAGCAGTCGACAGGGCTACGAGCAGTACTTC | CASSRQGYEQYF
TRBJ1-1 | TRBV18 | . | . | TGTGCCAGCTCGCAGGGAATGAACACTGAAGCTTTCTTT | CASSQGMNTEAFF
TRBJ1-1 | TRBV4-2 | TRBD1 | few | TGTGCCAGCAGCCAAGACCGGACAGGGGCCGGGACTGAAGCTTTCTTT | CASSQDRTGAGTEAFF
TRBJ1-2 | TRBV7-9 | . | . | TGTGCCAGCAGCTTAGAGCCACCGACTAACTATGGCTACACCTTC | CASSLEPPTNYGYTF
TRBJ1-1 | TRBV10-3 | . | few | TGTGCCATCAATAGGGGACTTTTAAATGAAGCTTTCTTT | CAINRGLLNEAFF
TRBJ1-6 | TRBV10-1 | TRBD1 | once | TGCGCCAGCAGTGAGGGACAGGGCTCGGTACCCCTCCACTTT | CASSEGQGSVPLHF
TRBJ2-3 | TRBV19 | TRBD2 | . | TGTGCCAGTAGTAGACTAGCGGGAGGAAGGGTGGATACGCAGTATTTT | CASSRLAGGRVDTQYF
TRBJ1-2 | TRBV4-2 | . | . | TGTGCCAGCAGCCAGTCAGACTATGGCTACACCTTC | CASSQSDYGYTF
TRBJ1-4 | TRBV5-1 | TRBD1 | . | TGCGCCAGCAGCCGGGACGGGACAGAGGGTGAAAAACTGTTTTTT | CASSRDGTEGEKLFF
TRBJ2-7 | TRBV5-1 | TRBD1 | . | TGCGCCAGCAGCGTACTCAGGGGGACCTACGAGCAGTACTTC | CASSVLRGTYEQYF
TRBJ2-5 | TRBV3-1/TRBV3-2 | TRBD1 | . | TGTGCCAGCAGCTTTCCGGGACAGGGAGGAGGAGAGACCCAGTACTTC | CASSFPGQGGGETQYF
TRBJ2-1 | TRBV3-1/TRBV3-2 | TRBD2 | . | TGTGCCAGCAGCCAAGATGCTAGCGGGACCCCACAGTTCTTC | CASSQDASGTPQFF
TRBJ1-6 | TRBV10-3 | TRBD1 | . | TGTGCCATGAAGGACAGGGGTGATTCACCCCTCCACTTT | CAMKDRGDSPLHF
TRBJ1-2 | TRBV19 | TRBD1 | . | TGTGCCAGTAGTATGCCAGGGGGAAACAATGGCTACACCTTC | CASSMPGGNNGYTF
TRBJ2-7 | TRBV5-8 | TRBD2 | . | TGTGCCAGCAGCTTGATTGCGGGAGTATCCTACGAGCAGTACTTC | CASSLIAGVSYEQYF
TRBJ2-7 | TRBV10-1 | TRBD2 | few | TGCGCCAGCAGTGCCCCGATTGATAGACTAGCGGGAGCGAGCGAGCAGTACTTC | CASSAPIDRLAGASEQYF
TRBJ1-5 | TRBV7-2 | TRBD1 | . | TGTGCCAGCAGCCGCTCCGGGACAGGGGGATATAGCAATCAGCCCCAGCATTTT | CASSRSGTGGYSNQPQHF
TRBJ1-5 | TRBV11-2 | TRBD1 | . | TGTGCCAGCAGCCCTACAGGGGGCAATCAGCCCCAGCATTTT | CASSPTGGNQPQHF
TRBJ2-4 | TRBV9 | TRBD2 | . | TGTGCCAGCAGCGTAGGACTAGCGGGGGGGCCGGTCAAAAACATTCAGTACTTC | CASSVGLAGGPVKNIQYF
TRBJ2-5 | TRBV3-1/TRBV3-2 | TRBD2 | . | TGTGCCAGCAGCCCGCCTAGCGGGATAAAAGAGACCCAGTACTTC | CASSPPSGIKETQYF
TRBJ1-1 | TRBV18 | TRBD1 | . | TGTGCCAGCTCACAAACCGGGACAGTGAACACTGAAGCTTTCTTT | CASSQTGTVNTEAFF